This T cell receptor beta chain was retrieved from a study of cytomegalovirus exposure and HLA in healthy donors. Findings and limits, study-wide: Earlier analysis looked at TCR beta V segments, and most were productive about 90% or about 30% of the time. The likely origin of a cluster of highly shared sequence variants was a sequencing artifact. Based on reports, TCR beta sequences accurately predicted HLA-A and HLA-B alleles for most subjects.

Germline CDR1 is SGHVS and CDR2 is FNYEAQ. This CDR3 is built from 15 residues. Trimming removed 1 base at V and 4 bases at J, with 13 bases between. As to this clone: Its antigen remains unidentified.

Researchers ran the PCR with 60 Vbeta and 13 Jbeta primers. TCRdb's copy holds only in-frame clones and misses some; the assay was immunoSEQ multiplex PCR. In the table there are 90,000 or so clones, about three quarters of which are singletons. Input material: PBMCs. This chain connects TRBV7-6 to TRBJ2-5; maybe TRBD2 (6 bases). The receptor's source is a female donor in good health and CMV-seronegative. The CDR3 DNA reads as TGTGCCAGCAGCTTAGGGACTACCCAAATAGAGACCCAGTACTTC. Its translation: CASSLGTTQIETQYF.